What follows are 28 T cell receptor beta chains derived from one specimen sequenced in a study of cytomegalovirus exposure and HLA in healthy donors. Primers for the PCR totalled 60 Vbeta and 13 Jbeta. Profiling relied on immunoSEQ multiplex PCR, and the TCRdb table lists in-frame clones only, not all of them. The sample records roughly 190,000 clones, more than 75% being singletons. The sequencing input was PBMCs. The source is a woman between 18 and 30 years old in good health and CMV-seronegative.

This clone showed up just once. The J gene is TRBJ2-3, the V gene TRBV5-1; no definite D call. The CDR3 consists of 14 residues. V was clipped by 0 bases and J by 2 bases, with 7 bases between them. Germline CDR1 and CDR2: SGHRS and YFSETQ. The DNA of the CDR3 is TGCGCCAGCAGCTTGGGTTCAAACACAGATACGCAGTATTTT. It specifies CASSLGSNTDTQYF.

This chain joins TRBV7-2 and TRBJ1-1; 7 bases map to TRBD1. Trimming at V came to 7 bases and at J to 3 bases, leaving 8 bases not matched to a gene. The length of the CDR3 is 14 residues. CDR1 is SGHTA and CDR2 is FQGNSA in the germline V gene. This CDR3 is CASTPGGPDTEAFF. Here the CDR3 DNA reads TGTGCCAGCACCCCAGGGGGGCCCGACACTGAAGCTTTCTTT.

This chain connects TRBV28 to TRBJ1-1, with 7 positions matching TRBD1. The ends lost 6 bases at V and 11 bases at J; junction bases unmatched: 9. The CDR3 totals 12 residues. Germline V gene sequence: CDR1 MDHEN, CDR2 SYDVKM. CDR3 loop: CASSGVQGEAFF. The DNA of the CDR3 is TGTGCCAGCAGCGGGGTTCAGGGGGAGGCTTTCTTT.

V usage is TRBV11-2 and J usage is TRBJ2-7, with D perhaps matching TRBD1 (5 bases). The V and J ends lost 3 bases and 6 bases respectively, with 12 bases between them. Germline CDR1 SGHAT, CDR2 FQNNGV. The CDR3 is 13 amino acids. The CDR3 sequence: CASSFIRVPEQYF. The CDR3, as DNA: TGTGCCAGCAGCTTCATCAGGGTTCCCGAGCAGTACTTC.

V is TRBV27 and J is TRBJ2-5; 9 bases map to TRBD2. V lost 1 base to trimming and J lost 7 bases; unmatched junction nucleotides: 4. This CDR3 is 14 amino acids long. From germline, CDR1 is MNHEY and CDR2 SMNVEV (reference sequence). The CDR3 nucleotides read TGTGCCAGCAGTTTATTAGCGGGAGTCTCGACCCAGTACTTC. It is translated as CASSLLAGVSTQYF.

The gene calls are TRBV28 and TRBJ2-7; no definite D call. This CDR3 has 13 amino acids. Trimming shortened V by 7 bases and J by 0 bases, and 10 bases separated the two germline ends. The germline CDR1 and CDR2 sequences are MDHEN and SYDVKM. For the CDR3, the DNA is TGTGCCAGCACCCTTTCCCCCTCCTACGAGCAGTACTTC. It translates to CASTLSPSYEQYF.

The chain couples TRBV27 to TRBJ2-5, with TRBD2 matching over 9 bases. CDR1 is MNHEY, CDR2 SMNVEV, per germline (reference sequence). The CDR3 is 16 amino acids. Trimming cost V 6 bases and J 1 base; bases outside gene matches: 9. This CDR3 is CASSRGGGHTQETQYF. The DNA of the CDR3 is TGTGCCAGCAGCCGCGGGGGGGGGCACACCCAAGAGACCCAGTACTTC.

V usage is TRBV6-5 and J usage is TRBJ2-5; D is possibly TRBD1 (6 bases). V was shortened by 6 bases and J by 10 bases, with 15 bases between the two germline ends. The germline gives CDR1 MNHEY, CDR2 SVGAGI. This CDR3 has 12 residues. The CDR3 coding sequence is TGTGCCAGCAGCCGTGGACAGTTAGTCCAGTACTTC. It yields the protein CASSRGQLVQYF.

This clone has just a few counts. The chain employs TRBV7-7 and TRBJ1-5; tentative D call: TRBD1 (5 bases). With 0 bases removed from V and 0 bases from J, the gap between germline ends came to 15 bases. The CDR3 contains 18 residues. Germline V gives CDR1 SSHAT, CDR2 FNYEAQ (reference sequence). The CDR3 DNA sequence: TGTGCCAGCAGCTTAGCGAGGCCAGGGAGGTTTAGCAATCAGCCCCAGCATTTT. Translating it yields CASSLARPGRFSNQPQHF.

As for this clone: Additional DNA sequences in this sample encode the identical CDR3. The CDR3 DNA is TGTGCCAGCAGTTCACAAGAGAACACTGAAGCTTTCTTT. Translated, it gives CASSSQENTEAFF. The chain is built from TRBV6-5 and TRBJ1-1; D remains unclear. The germline CDR1 and CDR2 sequences are MNHEY and SVGAGI. This CDR3 is 13 amino acids long. Trimming removed 4 bases at V and 1 base at J, with 7 bases between.

V is TRBV6-5 and J is TRBJ2-7; D ambiguous. The CDR3 has 12 residues. In germline, CDR1 is MNHEY, CDR2 SVGAGI. Trimming removed 5 bases from V and 5 bases from J, with 10 bases in between. The chain's CDR3 is CASSNDADEQYF. CDR3 DNA sequence: TGTGCCAGCAGTAACGACGCGGACGAGCAGTACTTC.

The chain carries TRBV4-2 and TRBJ1-4; 12 bases match TRBD1. CDR1 is LGHNA, CDR2 YNFKEQ, per germline. The CDR3 consists of 14 residues. The V segment lost 4 bases and the J segment 8 bases; nucleotides outside the gene matches: 2. DNA for the CDR3: TGTGCCAGCAGCCGAGGGACAGGGGGCGAAAAACTGTTTTTT. As protein: CASSRGTGGEKLFF.

CDR3 nucleotides: TGTGCCAGCAGTTACTCGACTCCACAAGAGACCCAGTACTTC. Its protein is CASSYSTPQETQYF. The rearrangement uses TRBV6-5 and TRBJ2-5; D uncertain. Trimming removed 0 bases at V and 2 bases at J, with 7 bases between. CDR1 MNHEY and CDR2 SVGAGI come from the germline V gene. This CDR3 region has 14 residues.

This clone was counted once. J is TRBJ2-7 and V is TRBV5-8; D is possibly TRBD1 (6 bases). The CDR3 length is 14 residues. The V gene lost 1 base and the J gene lost 5 bases, with 13 bases spanning the gap. Germline assignment: CDR1 SGHTS and CDR2 YDEGEE. The CDR3, as DNA: TGTGCCAGCAGCTTGCCACAGGGTCGGCACGAGCAGTACTTC. Protein sequence: CASSLPQGRHEQYF. The variable domain in full, with the rest retrieved from reference TRBV5-8 and TRBJ2-7, is EAGVTQSPTHLIKTRGQQATLRCSPISGHTSVYWYQQALGLGLQFLLWYDEGEERNRGNFPPRFSGRQFPNYSSELNVNALELEDSALYLCASSLPQGRHEQYFGPGTRLTVT.

The chain carries TRBV10-1 and TRBJ2-1; the D gene is possibly TRBD1 (5 bases). CDR1 and CDR2 (germline): WNHNN, SYGVQD (reference sequence). The CDR3 covers 14 residues. The germline V and J ends were trimmed by 0 bases and 11 bases, with 14 bases remaining between them. The CDR3 bases are TGCGCCAGCAGTGAGTCAGGACCCCTGGGGCAGCAGTTCTTC. This encodes CASSESGPLGQQFF.

This sequence joins TRBV6-1 and TRBJ2-5; possible D gene TRBD2, 5 bases. The DNA matches TRBJ2-7 better at its end, which makes the J call doubtful. CDR3 length: 14 residues. The germline V gene has CDR1 MNHNS and CDR2 SASEGT. The CDR3 here is CASSEAGGTYEQYF. DNA for the CDR3: TGTGCCAGCAGTGAAGCTGGAGGCACCTACGAGCAGTACTTC.

J is TRBJ2-7 and V is TRBV5-1, with 8 bases matching TRBD2. Losses at the gene ends were 0 bases for V and 5 bases for J; bases not matched to a gene: 4. This CDR3 spans 14 amino acids. Germline assignment: CDR1 SGHRS and CDR2 YFSETQ. In DNA, the CDR3 is TGCGCCAGCAGCTTGGGCGGCGGGGGGAACGAGCAGTACTTC. Translated, it gives CASSLGGGGNEQYF.

This clone was picked up one time. V and J are TRBV14 and TRBJ2-1; possibly TRBD2 for D (6 bases). V lost 8 bases, J lost 6 bases, and 17 bases lay in between. The CDR3 contains 14 residues. The germline V gene encodes CDR1 SGHDN and CDR2 FVKESK. The DNA of the CDR3 is TGTGCCAGCTGTAAGGAGCGGGTGGGCAATGAGCAGTTCTTC. Encoded protein: CASCKERVGNEQFF.

V is TRBV7-9 and J is TRBJ1-6, with D perhaps matching TRBD1 (5 bases). Germline V CDR1 and CDR2: SEHNR, FQNEAQ (reference sequence). The CDR3 is 12 amino acids. The V and J ends lost 4 bases and 10 bases respectively, with 8 bases between them. The CDR3 loop is CASSSQDSPLHF. CDR3 DNA: TGTGCCAGCAGCTCACAGGACTCACCCCTCCACTTT.

In its sample, this clone was seen once. The chain has TRBV27 and TRBJ2-3; D might be TRBD1 (5 bases). The germline CDR1 and CDR2 sequences are MNHEY and SMNVEV (reference sequence). With 1 base removed from V and 6 bases from J, the gap between germline ends came to 14 bases. The CDR3 sequence is 15 residues long. The CDR3, as DNA: TGTGCCAGCAGTTTATGGGGCCAATCGGTGGATACGCAGTATTTT. As protein: CASSLWGQSVDTQYF.

This clone came up a few times. This chain connects TRBV5-1 to TRBJ1-1; the D gene is possibly TRBD1 (5 bases). Trimming removed 4 bases from V and 1 base from J, with 11 bases in between. CDR3 length: 14 residues. Germline CDR1 reads SGHRS; CDR2 reads YFSETQ. CDR3 nucleotides: TGCGCCAGCAGCCCAGCCGGGGGGAACACTGAAGCTTTCTTT. Translation gives CASSPAGGNTEAFF.

The DNA for the CDR3 is TGTGCCAGCTCACCCTACAGCGGGAGGAACACCGGGGAGCTGTTTTTT. It specifies CASSPYSGRNTGELFF. This rearrangement joins TRBV18 to TRBJ2-2, with 8 positions matching TRBD2. V gave up 3 bases and J gave up 1 base; unmatched junction bases: 4. This CDR3 is built from 16 residues. Germline V lookup: CDR1 KGHSH, CDR2 LQKENI.

V gene TRBV28 combines with J gene TRBJ1-2, with 10 bases identical to TRBD1. With V trimmed by 9 bases and J by 7 bases, 11 bases remained unmatched. There are 14 residues in the CDR3. Germline V CDR1 and CDR2: MDHEN, SYDVKM. The CDR3 here is CASDAGQGSGGYTF. DNA of the CDR3: TGTGCCAGTGACGCGGGACAGGGGTCGGGTGGCTACACCTTC.

This clone has only a few counts. This chain connects TRBV6-5 to TRBJ2-2; D possibly corresponds to TRBD2 (6 bases). V was pared by 6 bases and J by 6 bases, with 11 bases between. The CDR3 runs to 13 residues. Looked up from germline, CDR1 is MNHEY and CDR2 is SVGAGI. The CDR3 region has the DNA TGTGCCAGCAGCCCAACGGGGGCCGGGGAGCTGTTTTTT. This translates into CASSPTGAGELFF.

The gene calls are TRBV28 and TRBJ2-1; no definite D call. V was cut by 4 bases and J by 10 bases, with 8 bases left in between. The germline CDR1 and CDR2 sequences are MDHEN and SYDVKM. This CDR3 has 11 amino acids. CDR3 residues: CASSSRWEQFF. The CDR3 nucleotides are TGTGCCAGCAGTTCCCGGTGGGAGCAGTTCTTC. Together with reference TRBV28 and TRBJ2-1, the CDR3 gives the full variable domain: DVKVTQSSRYLVKRTGEKVFLECVQDMDHENMFWYRQDPGLGLRLIYFSYDVKMKEKGDIPEGYSVSREKKERFSLILESASTNQTSMYLCASSSRWEQFFGPGTRLTVL.

The table lists this clone with a count of one. The rearrangement joins TRBV4-2 to TRBJ2-1; 7 bases map to TRBD2. Trimming cost V 0 bases and J 6 bases; bases outside gene matches: 8. Per the germline V gene, CDR1 is LGHNA and CDR2 is YNFKEQ. This CDR3 has 16 residues. The CDR3 DNA follows: TGTGCCAGCAGCCAAGAGTGGCTAGCGGCCCTCAATGAGCAGTTCTTC. Its protein is CASSQEWLAALNEQFF.

V gene TRBV7-2 combines with J gene TRBJ2-1, with D tentatively TRBD2 (6 bases). V was clipped by 5 bases and J by 12 bases, with 14 bases between them. The germline CDR1 and CDR2 sequences are SGHTA and FQGNSA. The CDR3 covers 12 residues. The CDR3 loop reads CASSRMGGAQFF. The DNA of the CDR3 is TGTGCCAGCAGCCGAATGGGAGGTGCGCAGTTCTTC.

This rearrangement joins TRBV5-1 to TRBJ2-1, with 13 bases aligning to TRBD2. The CDR3 contains 15 residues. Germline CDR1 SGHRS, CDR2 YFSETQ. V shed 5 bases and J 7 bases; nucleotides not matched to a gene: 6. In nucleotides, the CDR3 is TGCGCCAGCAGTCAGGGACTAGCGGGATGGAATGAGCAGTTCTTC. It encodes CASSQGLAGWNEQFF.